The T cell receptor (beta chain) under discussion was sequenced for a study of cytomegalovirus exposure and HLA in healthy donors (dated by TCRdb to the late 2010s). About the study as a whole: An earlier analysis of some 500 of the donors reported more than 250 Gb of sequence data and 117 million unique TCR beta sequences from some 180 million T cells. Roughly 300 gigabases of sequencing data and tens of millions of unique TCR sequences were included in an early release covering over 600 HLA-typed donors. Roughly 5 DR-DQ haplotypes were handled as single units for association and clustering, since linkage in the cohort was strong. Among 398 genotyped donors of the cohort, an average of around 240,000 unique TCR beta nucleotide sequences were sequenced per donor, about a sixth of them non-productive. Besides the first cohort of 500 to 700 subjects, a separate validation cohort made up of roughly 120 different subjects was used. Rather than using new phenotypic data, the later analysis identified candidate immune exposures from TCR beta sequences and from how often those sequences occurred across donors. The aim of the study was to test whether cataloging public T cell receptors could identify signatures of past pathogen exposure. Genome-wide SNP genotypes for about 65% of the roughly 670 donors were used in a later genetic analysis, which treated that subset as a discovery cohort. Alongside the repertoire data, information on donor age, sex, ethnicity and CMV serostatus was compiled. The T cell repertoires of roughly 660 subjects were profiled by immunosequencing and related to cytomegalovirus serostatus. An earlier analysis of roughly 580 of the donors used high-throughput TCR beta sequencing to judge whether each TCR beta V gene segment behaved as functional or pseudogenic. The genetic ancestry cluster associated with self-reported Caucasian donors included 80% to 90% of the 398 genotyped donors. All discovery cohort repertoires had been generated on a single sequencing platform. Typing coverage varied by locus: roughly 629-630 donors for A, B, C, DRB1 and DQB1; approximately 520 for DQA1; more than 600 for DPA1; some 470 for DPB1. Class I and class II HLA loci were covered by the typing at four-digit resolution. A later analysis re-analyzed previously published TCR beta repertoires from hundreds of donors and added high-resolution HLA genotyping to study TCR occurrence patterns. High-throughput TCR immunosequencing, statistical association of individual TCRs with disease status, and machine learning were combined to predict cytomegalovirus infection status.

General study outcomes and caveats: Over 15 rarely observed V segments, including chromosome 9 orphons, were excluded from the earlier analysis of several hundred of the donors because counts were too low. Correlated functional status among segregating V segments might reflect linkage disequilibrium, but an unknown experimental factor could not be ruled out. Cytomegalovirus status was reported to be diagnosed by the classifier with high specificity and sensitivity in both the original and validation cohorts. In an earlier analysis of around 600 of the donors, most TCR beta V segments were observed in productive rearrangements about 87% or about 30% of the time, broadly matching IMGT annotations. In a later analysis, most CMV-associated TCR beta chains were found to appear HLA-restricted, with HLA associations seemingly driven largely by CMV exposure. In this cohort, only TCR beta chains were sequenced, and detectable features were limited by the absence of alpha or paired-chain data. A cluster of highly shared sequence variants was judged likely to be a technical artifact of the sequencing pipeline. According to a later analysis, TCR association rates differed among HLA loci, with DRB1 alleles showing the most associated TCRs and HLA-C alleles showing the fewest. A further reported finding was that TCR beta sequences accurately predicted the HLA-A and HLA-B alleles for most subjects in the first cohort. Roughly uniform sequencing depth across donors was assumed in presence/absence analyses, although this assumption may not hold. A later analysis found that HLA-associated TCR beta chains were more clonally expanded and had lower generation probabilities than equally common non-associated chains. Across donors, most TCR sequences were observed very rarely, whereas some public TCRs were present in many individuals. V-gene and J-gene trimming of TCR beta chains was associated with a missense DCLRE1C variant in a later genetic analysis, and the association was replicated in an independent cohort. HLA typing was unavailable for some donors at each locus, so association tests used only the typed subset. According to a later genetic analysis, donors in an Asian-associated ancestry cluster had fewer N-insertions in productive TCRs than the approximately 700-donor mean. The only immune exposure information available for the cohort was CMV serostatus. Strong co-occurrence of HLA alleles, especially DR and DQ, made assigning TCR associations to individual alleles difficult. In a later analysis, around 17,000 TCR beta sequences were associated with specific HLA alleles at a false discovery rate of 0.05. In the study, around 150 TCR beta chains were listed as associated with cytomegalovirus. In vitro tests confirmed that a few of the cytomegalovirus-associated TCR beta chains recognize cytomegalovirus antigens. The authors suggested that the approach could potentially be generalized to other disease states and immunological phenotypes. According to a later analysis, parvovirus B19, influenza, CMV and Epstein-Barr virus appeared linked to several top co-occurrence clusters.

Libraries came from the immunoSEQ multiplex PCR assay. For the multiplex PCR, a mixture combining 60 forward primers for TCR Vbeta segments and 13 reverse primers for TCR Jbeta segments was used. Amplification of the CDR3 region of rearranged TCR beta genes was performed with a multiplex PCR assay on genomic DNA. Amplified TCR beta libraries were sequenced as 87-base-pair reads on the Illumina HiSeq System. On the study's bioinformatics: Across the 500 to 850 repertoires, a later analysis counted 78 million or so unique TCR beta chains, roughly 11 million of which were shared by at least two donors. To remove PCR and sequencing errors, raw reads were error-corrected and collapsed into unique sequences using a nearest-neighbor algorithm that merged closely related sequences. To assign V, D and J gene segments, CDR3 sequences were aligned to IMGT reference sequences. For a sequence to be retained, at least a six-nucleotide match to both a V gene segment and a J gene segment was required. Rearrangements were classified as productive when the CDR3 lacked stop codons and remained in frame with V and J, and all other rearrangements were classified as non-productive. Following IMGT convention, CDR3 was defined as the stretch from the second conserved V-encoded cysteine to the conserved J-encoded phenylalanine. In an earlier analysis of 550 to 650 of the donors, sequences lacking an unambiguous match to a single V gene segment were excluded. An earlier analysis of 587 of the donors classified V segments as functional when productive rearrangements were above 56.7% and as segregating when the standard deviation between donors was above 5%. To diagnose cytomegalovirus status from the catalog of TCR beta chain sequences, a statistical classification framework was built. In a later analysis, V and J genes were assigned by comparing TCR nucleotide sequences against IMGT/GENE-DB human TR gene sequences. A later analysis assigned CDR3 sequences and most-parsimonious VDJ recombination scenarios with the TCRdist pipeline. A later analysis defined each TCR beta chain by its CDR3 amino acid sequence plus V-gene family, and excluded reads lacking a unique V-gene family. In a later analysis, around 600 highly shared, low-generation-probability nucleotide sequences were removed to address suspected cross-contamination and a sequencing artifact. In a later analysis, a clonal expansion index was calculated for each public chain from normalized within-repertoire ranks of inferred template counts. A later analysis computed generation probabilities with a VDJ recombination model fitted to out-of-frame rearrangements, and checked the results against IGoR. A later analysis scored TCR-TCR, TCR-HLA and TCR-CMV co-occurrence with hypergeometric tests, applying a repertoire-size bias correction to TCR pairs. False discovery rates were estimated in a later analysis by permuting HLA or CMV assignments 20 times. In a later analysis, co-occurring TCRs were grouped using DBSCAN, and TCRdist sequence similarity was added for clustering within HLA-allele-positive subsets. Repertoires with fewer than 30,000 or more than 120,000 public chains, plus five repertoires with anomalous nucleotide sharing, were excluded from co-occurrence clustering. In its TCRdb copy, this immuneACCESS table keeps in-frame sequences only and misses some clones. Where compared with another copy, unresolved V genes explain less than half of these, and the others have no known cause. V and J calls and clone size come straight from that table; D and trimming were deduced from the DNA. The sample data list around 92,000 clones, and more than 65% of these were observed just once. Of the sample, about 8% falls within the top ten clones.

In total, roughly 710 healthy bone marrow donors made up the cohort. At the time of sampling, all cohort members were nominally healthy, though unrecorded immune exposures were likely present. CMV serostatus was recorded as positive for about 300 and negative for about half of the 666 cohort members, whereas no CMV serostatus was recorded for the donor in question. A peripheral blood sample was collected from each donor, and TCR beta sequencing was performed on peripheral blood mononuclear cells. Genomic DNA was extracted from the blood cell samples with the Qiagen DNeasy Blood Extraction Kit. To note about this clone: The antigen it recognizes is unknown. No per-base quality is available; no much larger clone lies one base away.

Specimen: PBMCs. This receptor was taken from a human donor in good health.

The nucleotides read TGTGCCAGCAGTTCGGACAGGGGCTACAATGAGCAGTTCTTC. The resulting protein is CASSSDRGYNEQFF. This chain joins TRBV6-4 to TRBJ2-1; TRBD1 fits 9 bases in the junction. The germline V gene provides CDR1 MRHNA and CDR2 SNTAGT. V is trimmed back by 5 bases and J by 3 bases, and the junction contains 2 bases that no gene match accounts for. Including the terminal cysteine and phenylalanine, the CDR3 comprises 14 residues. The entry retains the CDR3 DNA only, 42 bases that are in frame from base 1.